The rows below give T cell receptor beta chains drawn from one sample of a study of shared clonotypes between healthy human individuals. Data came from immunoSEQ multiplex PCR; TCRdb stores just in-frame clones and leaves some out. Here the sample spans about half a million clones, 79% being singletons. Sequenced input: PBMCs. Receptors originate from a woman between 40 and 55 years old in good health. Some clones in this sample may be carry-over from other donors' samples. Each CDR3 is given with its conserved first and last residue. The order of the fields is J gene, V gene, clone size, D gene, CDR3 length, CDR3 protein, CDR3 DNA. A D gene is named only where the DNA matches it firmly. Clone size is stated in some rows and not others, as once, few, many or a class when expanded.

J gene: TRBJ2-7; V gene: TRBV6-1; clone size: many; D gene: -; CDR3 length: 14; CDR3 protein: CASQGGQRIYEQYF; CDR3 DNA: TGTGCCAGCCAGGGGGGTCAACGGATCTACGAGCAGTACTTC
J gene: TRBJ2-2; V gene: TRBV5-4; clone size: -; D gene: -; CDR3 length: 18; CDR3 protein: CASSLEAAGGGRTGELFF; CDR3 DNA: TGTGCCAGCAGCCTGGAAGCCGCCGGAGGGGGCCGGACCGGGGAGCTGTTTTTT
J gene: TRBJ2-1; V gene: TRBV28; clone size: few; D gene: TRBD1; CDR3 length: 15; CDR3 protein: CASILGQGVWNEQFF; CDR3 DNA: TGTGCCAGCATCCTGGGACAGGGAGTTTGGAATGAGCAGTTCTTC
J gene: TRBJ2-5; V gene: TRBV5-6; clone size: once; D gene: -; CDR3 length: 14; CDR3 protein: CASSSNRPGETQYF; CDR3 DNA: TGTGCCAGCAGCTCGAACAGGCCGGGGGAGACCCAGTACTTC
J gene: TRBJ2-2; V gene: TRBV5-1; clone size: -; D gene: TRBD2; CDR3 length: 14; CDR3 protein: CASSKRDFTGELFF; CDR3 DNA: TGCGCCAGCAGCAAGCGGGATTTCACCGGGGAGCTGTTTTTT
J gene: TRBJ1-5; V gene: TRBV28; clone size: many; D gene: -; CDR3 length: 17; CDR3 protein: CASSFSIQQHSNQPQHF; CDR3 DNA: TGTGCCAGCAGTTTTTCTATTCAGCAGCATAGCAATCAGCCCCAGCATTTT
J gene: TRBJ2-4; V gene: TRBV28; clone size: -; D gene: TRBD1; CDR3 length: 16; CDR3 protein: CASGPRGQEAKNIQYF; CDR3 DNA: TGTGCCAGCGGACCTAGGGGGCAGGAGGCCAAAAACATTCAGTACTTC
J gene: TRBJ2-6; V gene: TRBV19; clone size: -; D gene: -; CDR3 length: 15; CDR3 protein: CATEAGPSGANVLTF; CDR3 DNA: TGTGCCACAGAGGCAGGCCCCTCTGGGGCCAACGTCCTGACTTTC
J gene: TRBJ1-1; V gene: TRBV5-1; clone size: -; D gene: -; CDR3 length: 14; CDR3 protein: CASSSTVMNTEAFF; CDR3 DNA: TGCGCCAGCAGCTCGACAGTTATGAACACTGAAGCTTTCTTT
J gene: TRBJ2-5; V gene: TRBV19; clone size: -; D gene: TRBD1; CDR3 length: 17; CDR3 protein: CASSPYAGTGIQETQYF; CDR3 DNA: TGTGCCAGTAGTCCTTACGCCGGGACAGGGATACAAGAGACCCAGTACTTC
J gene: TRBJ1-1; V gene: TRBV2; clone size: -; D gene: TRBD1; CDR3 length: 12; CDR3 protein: CASSEQGEVAFF; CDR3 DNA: TGTGCCAGCAGTGAACAGGGGGAAGTAGCTTTCTTT
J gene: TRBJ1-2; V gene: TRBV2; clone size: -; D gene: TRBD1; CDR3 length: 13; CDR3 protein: CASIRGRNDGYTF; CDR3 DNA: TGTGCCAGCATCAGGGGGAGGAATGATGGCTACACCTTC
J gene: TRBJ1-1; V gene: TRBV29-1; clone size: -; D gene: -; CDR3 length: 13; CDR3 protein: CSAVVGMNTEAFF; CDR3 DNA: TGCAGCGCCGTGGTAGGAATGAACACTGAAGCTTTCTTT
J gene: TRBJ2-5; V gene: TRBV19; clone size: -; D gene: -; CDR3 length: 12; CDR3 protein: CASSIIGETQYF; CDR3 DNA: TGTGCCAGTAGTATAATAGGGGAGACCCAGTACTTC
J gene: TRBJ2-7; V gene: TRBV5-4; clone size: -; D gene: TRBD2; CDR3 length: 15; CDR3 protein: CASSLGLADSYEQYF; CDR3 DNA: TGTGCCAGCAGCCTGGGGCTAGCGGACTCCTACGAGCAGTACTTC
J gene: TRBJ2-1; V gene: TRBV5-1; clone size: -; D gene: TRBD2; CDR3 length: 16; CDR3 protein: CASSLASSGIGNEQFF; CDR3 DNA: TGCGCCAGCAGCTTGGCCTCTAGCGGGATTGGCAATGAGCAGTTCTTC
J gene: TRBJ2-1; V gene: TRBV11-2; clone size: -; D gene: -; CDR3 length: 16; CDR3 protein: CASSLRGSGSYNEQFF; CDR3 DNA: TGTGCCAGCAGCTTACGTGGGAGCGGCTCCTACAATGAGCAGTTCTTC
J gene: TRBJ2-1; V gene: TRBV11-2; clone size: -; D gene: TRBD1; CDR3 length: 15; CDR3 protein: CASSPGKGAIDEQFF; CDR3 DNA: TGTGCCAGCAGCCCGGGAAAGGGGGCTATCGATGAGCAGTTCTTC
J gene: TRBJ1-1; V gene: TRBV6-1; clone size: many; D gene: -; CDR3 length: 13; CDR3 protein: CASRIDTRGPAFF; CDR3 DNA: TGTGCCAGCAGAATTGATACGAGGGGCCCTGCTTTCTTT
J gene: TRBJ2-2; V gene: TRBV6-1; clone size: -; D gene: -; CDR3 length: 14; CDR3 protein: CASRAGVLAGELFF; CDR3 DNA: TGTGCCAGCCGTGCAGGGGTTTTGGCCGGGGAGCTGTTTTTT
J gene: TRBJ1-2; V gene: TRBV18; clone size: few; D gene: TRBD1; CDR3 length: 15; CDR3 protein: CASSPGQGPLYGYTF; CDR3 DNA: TGTGCCAGCTCACCCGGACAGGGCCCCCTCTATGGCTACACCTTC
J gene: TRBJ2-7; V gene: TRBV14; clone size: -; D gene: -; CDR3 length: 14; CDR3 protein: CASSHPGNWYEQYF; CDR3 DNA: TGTGCCAGCAGCCACCCAGGAAATTGGTACGAGCAGTACTTC
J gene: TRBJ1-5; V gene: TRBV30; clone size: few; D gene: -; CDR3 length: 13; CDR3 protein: CAWSVGGNQPQHF; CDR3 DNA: TGTGCCTGGAGTGTAGGGGGCAATCAGCCCCAGCATTTT
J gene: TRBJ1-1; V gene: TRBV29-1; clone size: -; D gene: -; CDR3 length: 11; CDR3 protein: CSVAGYTEAFF; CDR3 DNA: TGCAGCGTGGCAGGGTACACTGAAGCTTTCTTT
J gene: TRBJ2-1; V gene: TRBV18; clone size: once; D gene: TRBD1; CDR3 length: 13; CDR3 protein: CASSPQGANEQFF; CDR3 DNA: TGTGCCAGCTCACCACAGGGGGCCAATGAGCAGTTCTTC
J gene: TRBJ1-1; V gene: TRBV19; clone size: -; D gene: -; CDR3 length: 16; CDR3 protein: CASSVQSAIQNTEAFF; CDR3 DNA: TGTGCCAGTAGCGTACAGAGCGCGATACAAAACACTGAAGCTTTCTTT
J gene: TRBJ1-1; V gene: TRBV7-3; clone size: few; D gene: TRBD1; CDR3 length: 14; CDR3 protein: CASSLDRGNQKAFF; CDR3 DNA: TGTGCCAGCAGCTTGGACAGGGGGAACCAAAAAGCTTTCTTT
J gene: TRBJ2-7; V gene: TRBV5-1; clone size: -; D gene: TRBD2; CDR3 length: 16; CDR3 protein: CASSLGDPSGIYEQYF; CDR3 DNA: TGCGCCAGCAGCTTGGGGGACCCTAGCGGGATCTACGAGCAGTACTTC
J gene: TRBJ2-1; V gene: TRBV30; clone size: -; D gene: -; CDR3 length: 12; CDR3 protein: CAWSQTSFEQFF; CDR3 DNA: TGTGCCTGGAGTCAAACTAGTTTTGAGCAGTTCTTC
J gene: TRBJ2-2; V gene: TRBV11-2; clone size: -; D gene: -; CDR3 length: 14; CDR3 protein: CASSLVTDTGELFF; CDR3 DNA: TGTGCCAGCAGCTTAGTTACAGACACCGGGGAGCTGTTTTTT
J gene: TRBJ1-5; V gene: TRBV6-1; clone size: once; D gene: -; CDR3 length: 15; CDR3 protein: CATLGEGLRGQPQHF; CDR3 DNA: TGTGCCACCTTGGGGGAGGGTTTACGAGGGCAGCCCCAGCATTTT
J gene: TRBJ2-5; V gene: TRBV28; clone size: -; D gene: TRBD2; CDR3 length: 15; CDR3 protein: CASSPQTSGRETQYF; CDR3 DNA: TGTGCCAGCAGTCCTCAGACTAGCGGGAGGGAGACCCAGTACTTC
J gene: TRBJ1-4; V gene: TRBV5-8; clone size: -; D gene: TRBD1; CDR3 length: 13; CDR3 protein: CASSRDRGEKLFF; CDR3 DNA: TGTGCCAGCAGCCGCGACAGGGGTGAAAAACTGTTTTTT
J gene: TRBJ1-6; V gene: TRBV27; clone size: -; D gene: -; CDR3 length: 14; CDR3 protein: CASRAQGAMGPLHF; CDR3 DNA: TGTGCCAGCAGAGCCCAGGGAGCAATGGGGCCCCTCCACTTT
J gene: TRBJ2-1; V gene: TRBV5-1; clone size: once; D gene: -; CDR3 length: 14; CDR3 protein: CASTSGDLNNEQFF; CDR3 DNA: TGCGCCAGCACCTCGGGGGACCTAAACAATGAGCAGTTCTTC
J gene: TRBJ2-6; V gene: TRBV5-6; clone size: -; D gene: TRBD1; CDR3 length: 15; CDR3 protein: CASSSQGSGANVLTF; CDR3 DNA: TGTGCCAGCAGCTCACAGGGGTCTGGGGCCAACGTCCTGACTTTC
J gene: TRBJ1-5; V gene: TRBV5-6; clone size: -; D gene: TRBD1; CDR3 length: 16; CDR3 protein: CASSSTGTGGDQPQHF; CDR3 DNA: TGTGCCAGCAGCTCAACCGGGACAGGGGGCGATCAGCCCCAGCATTTT
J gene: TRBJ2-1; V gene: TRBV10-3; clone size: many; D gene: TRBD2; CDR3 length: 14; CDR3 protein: CAITPGLGWNEQFF; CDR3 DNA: TGTGCCATCACCCCGGGACTAGGGTGGAATGAGCAGTTCTTC
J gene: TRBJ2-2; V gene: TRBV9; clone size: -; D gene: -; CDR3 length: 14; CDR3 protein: CASSVVDAYGELFF; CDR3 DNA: TGTGCCAGCAGCGTAGTGGACGCTTACGGGGAGCTGTTTTTT
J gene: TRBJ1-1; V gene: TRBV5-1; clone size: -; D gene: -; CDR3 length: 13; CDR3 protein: CASSFDPNTEAFF; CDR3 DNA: TGCGCCAGCAGCTTCGACCCGAACACTGAAGCTTTCTTT
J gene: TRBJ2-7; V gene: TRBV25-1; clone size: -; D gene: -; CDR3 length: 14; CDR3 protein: CASGPLDSEYEQYF; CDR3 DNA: TGTGCCAGCGGGCCTTTGGACAGTGAGTACGAGCAGTACTTC
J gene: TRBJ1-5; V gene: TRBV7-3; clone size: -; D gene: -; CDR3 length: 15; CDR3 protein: CASSLGSASNQPQHF; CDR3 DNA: TGTGCCAGCAGCTTAGGCTCAGCTAGCAATCAGCCCCAGCATTTT
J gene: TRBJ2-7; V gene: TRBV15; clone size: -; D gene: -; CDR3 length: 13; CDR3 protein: CATSRDRVYEQYF; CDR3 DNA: TGTGCCACCAGCAGGGACAGAGTATACGAGCAGTACTTC
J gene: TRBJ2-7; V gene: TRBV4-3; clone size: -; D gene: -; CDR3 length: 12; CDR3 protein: CASSQQGDEQYF; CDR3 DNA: TGCGCCAGCAGCCAACAAGGGGACGAGCAGTACTTC
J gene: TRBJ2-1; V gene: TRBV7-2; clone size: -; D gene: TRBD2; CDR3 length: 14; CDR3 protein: CASSRLAGGYEQFF; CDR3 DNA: TGTGCCAGCAGCAGACTAGCGGGAGGCTATGAGCAGTTCTTC
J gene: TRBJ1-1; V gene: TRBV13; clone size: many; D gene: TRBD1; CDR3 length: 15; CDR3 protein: CASRALRQGNTEAFF; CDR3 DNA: TGTGCCAGCAGGGCCTTGAGACAGGGGAACACTGAAGCTTTCTTT
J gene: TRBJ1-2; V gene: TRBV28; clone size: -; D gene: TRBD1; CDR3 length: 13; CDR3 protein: CASTDRGASGYTF; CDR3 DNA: TGTGCCAGCACAGACAGGGGAGCCTCTGGCTACACCTTC
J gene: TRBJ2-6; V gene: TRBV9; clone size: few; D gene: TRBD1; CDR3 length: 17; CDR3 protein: CASSPRTGNSGANVLTF; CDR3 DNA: TGTGCCAGCAGCCCTCGGACAGGGAACTCTGGGGCCAACGTCCTGACTTTC
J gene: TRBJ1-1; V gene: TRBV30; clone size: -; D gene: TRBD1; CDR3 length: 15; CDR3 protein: CARKTGGGMNTEAFF; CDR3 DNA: TGTGCCAGAAAAACAGGGGGCGGAATGAACACTGAAGCTTTCTTT
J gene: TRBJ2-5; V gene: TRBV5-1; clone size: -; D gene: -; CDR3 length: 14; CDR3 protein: CASSPGGAEETQYF; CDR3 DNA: TGCGCCAGCAGCCCTGGAGGGGCGGAAGAGACCCAGTACTTC